This T cell receptor beta chain came from a study of monozygotic twins with inflammatory bowel disease. TCRdb reworked the 5' RACE reads into one entry per CDR3 protein, no DNA. Its table lists approximately 330,000 distinct CDR3 sequences. This CDR3 region has 12 residues. In germline, CDR1 is DFQATT, CDR2 SNEGSKA (reference sequence). The sequenced material came from blood. V gene TRBV20-1 combines with J gene TRBJ1-5; no DNA is available, so the TRBD1 call from TCRdb remains unchecked. The receptor comes from a human donor with ulcerative colitis or Crohn's disease, or a healthy co-twin of an affected twin (not recorded which). Here the CDR3 reads CSATVSNQPQHF.